The 32 T cell receptor beta chains given below trace back to one sample, sequenced in a study of shared clonotypes between healthy human individuals. TCRdb's copy holds only in-frame clones and misses some; the assay was immunoSEQ multiplex PCR. The profile shows 750,000 to 1,000,000 clones, more than 85% of them singletons. Naive-designated CD8 cells lacked CD45RO, were positively enriched for CCR7, and omitted terminally differentiated effector memory CD45RA+ cells. Sequencing input: naive CD8+ T cells sorted from blood. The receptor source for this set is a man in his thirties or forties in good health.

The chain links TRBV5-4 to TRBJ2-7; TRBD2 matches 8 bases. Looked up from germline, CDR1 is SGHNT and CDR2 is YYREEE (reference sequence). The ends lost 2 bases at V and 5 bases at J; junction bases unmatched: 9. This CDR3 spans 15 amino acids. The CDR3 reads CASSFGREGLDEQYF. CDR3 bases: TGTGCCAGCAGCTTCGGTCGGGAGGGCCTCGACGAGCAGTACTTC.

This clone has more than one count but fewer than ten. The chain joins TRBV7-9 to TRBJ1-2; D ambiguous. Germline loops: CDR1 SEHNR, CDR2 FQNEAQ (reference sequence). This CDR3 has 13 amino acids. V was trimmed by 5 bases and J by 7 bases, leaving 14 bases between them. For the CDR3, the DNA is TGTGCCAGCAGCGCCGCGATGAAGGTTGGCTACACCTTC. Protein sequence: CASSAAMKVGYTF.

The chain employs TRBV4-1 and TRBJ2-1; D call uncertain. The V end lost 8 bases, the J end lost 4 bases, and 6 bases lay between the germline ends. Germline V CDR1 and CDR2: MGHRA, YSYEKL. The CDR3 consists of 11 residues. This CDR3 is CASGQYNEQFF. DNA for the CDR3: TGCGCCAGCGGGCAGTACAATGAGCAGTTCTTC.

This clone turned up a few times. This rearrangement joins TRBV6-1 to TRBJ2-1; D remains unclear. Trimming took off 5 bases at V and 7 bases at J, with 18 bases between the two ends. The germline V gene has CDR1 MNHNS and CDR2 SASEGT. This CDR3 is built from 15 residues. The CDR3 DNA reads as TGTGCCAGCAGTAGCCCCCCGGTCCCCGGGAATGAGCAGTTCTTC. Its protein product is CASSSPPVPGNEQFF.

V and J are TRBV5-4 and TRBJ2-7; possible D gene TRBD1, 6 bases. The V and J ends lost 3 bases and 3 bases respectively, with 10 bases between them. In germline, CDR1 is SGHNT, CDR2 YYREEE (reference sequence). This CDR3 is built from 13 residues. The CDR3 nucleotides read TGTGCCAGCAGCTCCCGGGACAACTACGAGCAGTACTTC. This codes for CASSSRDNYEQYF.

The rearrangement joins TRBV5-4 to TRBJ2-7; weak D call: TRBD2 (5 bases). CDR1 and CDR2 (germline): SGHNT, YYREEE (reference sequence). Deletions cut 2 bases from V and 1 base from J, with 10 bases between. CDR3 size: 14 residues. The CDR3 loop reads CASSLWTQSYEQYF. For the CDR3, the DNA is TGTGCCAGCAGCTTATGGACTCAGTCCTACGAGCAGTACTTC.

The chain employs TRBV28 and TRBJ2-1, with D possibly matching TRBD2 (5 bases). V was cut by 6 bases and J by 8 bases, with 14 bases left in between. Looked up from germline, CDR1 is MDHEN and CDR2 is SYDVKM. This CDR3 comprises 13 residues. The CDR3 bases are TGTGCCAGCAGAAAGGACGGAGGCGATGAGCAGTTCTTC. It translates to CASRKDGGDEQFF.

The gene calls are TRBV4-1 and TRBJ1-5, with D uncertain. V dropped 3 bases and J dropped 7 bases, with 13 bases sitting between them. The CDR3 is made up of 14 amino acids. Germline V lookup: CDR1 MGHRA, CDR2 YSYEKL. CDR3 protein: CASSQYHGPQPQHF. Here the CDR3 DNA reads TGCGCCAGCAGCCAGTACCATGGCCCCCAGCCCCAGCATTTT.

V and J are TRBV28 and TRBJ2-6; D remains ambiguous. In germline, CDR1 is MDHEN, CDR2 SYDVKM. The CDR3 consists of 17 residues. V was trimmed by 8 bases and J by 0 bases, leaving 17 bases between them. The CDR3 DNA is TGTGCCAGCCTGAAACGGGTACTCAGCTCTGGGGCCAACGTCCTGACTTTC. Its translation: CASLKRVLSSGANVLTF.

V gene TRBV16 combines with J gene TRBJ2-7; D is possibly TRBD1 or TRBD2 (6 bases each). The CDR3 extends over 16 amino acids. CDR1 is KGHSY, CDR2 FQNENV, per germline. Trimming took 0 bases from V and 1 from J, leaving 13 bases between them. The CDR3 reads CASSQSEGEISYEQYF. CDR3 DNA sequence: TGTGCCAGCAGCCAATCGGAGGGGGAAATTTCCTACGAGCAGTACTTC.

The chain links TRBV29-1 to TRBJ2-7; D possibly matches TRBD1 or TRBD2 (5 bases each). With 0 bases removed from V and 4 bases from J, the gap between germline ends came to 10 bases. The CDR3 runs to 13 residues. Germline CDR1 and CDR2: SQVTM and ANQGSEA. DNA of the CDR3: TGCAGCGTTGAAGATGGGGGACCTTACGAGCAGTACTTC. It codes for CSVEDGGPYEQYF.

This chain joins TRBV9 and TRBJ2-1; D tentatively reads TRBD1 or TRBD2 (6 bases each). The CDR3 has 17 residues. The germline gives CDR1 SGDLS, CDR2 YYNGEE. V was shortened by 0 bases and J by 8 bases, with 21 bases between the two germline ends. In DNA form, the CDR3 reads TGTGCCAGCAGCGTAGCCCGAACAGGGACTGGATACCATGAGCAGTTCTTC. Amino acids: CASSVARTGTGYHEQFF.

CDR3 region: CASSMAPGTGLHEQYF. The CDR3 nucleotides are TGTGCCAGCAGCATGGCCCCCGGGACAGGGCTGCACGAGCAGTACTTC. The V and J genes are TRBV28 and TRBJ2-7; 9 positions agree with TRBD1. V lost 6 bases and J lost 5; bases outside the gene matches: 14. Germline V lookup: CDR1 MDHEN, CDR2 SYDVKM. CDR3 length: 16 amino acids. Drawing the rest from reference TRBV28 and TRBJ2-7, the complete variable domain is DVKVTQSSRYLVKRTGEKVFLECVQDMDHENMFWYRQDPGLGLRLIYFSYDVKMKEKGDIPEGYSVSREKKERFSLILESASTNQTSMYLCASSMAPGTGLHEQYFGPGTRLTVT.

This clone turned up a few times. This sequence joins TRBV28 and TRBJ2-7, with D maybe TRBD2 (5 bases). The CDR3 is 13 residues long. V dropped 3 bases and J dropped 0 bases, with 6 bases sitting between them. In germline, CDR1 is MDHEN, CDR2 SYDVKM. CDR3 DNA: TGTGCCAGCAGTTTTGGGAGCTCCTACGAGCAGTACTTC. Residues: CASSFGSSYEQYF.

This rearrangement joins TRBV4-1 to TRBJ1-4; the D is unclear. Germline CDR1 is MGHRA and CDR2 is YSYEKL. The CDR3 runs to 14 residues. V was shortened by 0 bases and J by 1 base, with 3 bases between the two germline ends. The DNA for the CDR3 is TGCGCCAGCAGCCAAGAACAAACTAATGAAAAACTGTTTTTT. Protein: CASSQEQTNEKLFF.

The chain couples TRBV5-1 to TRBJ2-2, with 9 bases fitting TRBD2. The germline gives CDR1 SGHRS, CDR2 YFSETQ. J lost 4 bases, V lost 4 bases, and 17 bases had no gene match. This CDR3 comprises 19 residues. The CDR3 sequence: CASSREPSIAGVVTGELFF. In DNA, the CDR3 is TGCGCCAGCAGCCGCGAACCTTCCATAGCGGGAGTCGTCACCGGGGAGCTGTTTTTT.

As concerns this clone: This CDR3 is also generated by other DNA sequences in the sample. The chain employs TRBV27 and TRBJ2-7, with D uncertain. In germline, CDR1 is MNHEY, CDR2 SMNVEV (reference sequence). This CDR3 contains 13 residues. V lost 0 bases to trimming and J lost 4 bases, with 7 bases between them. CDR3 sequence: CASSLSPVYEQYF. CDR3 nucleotides: TGTGCCAGCAGTTTATCGCCGGTTTACGAGCAGTACTTC.

Regarding this clone: Other nucleotide sequences from this sample produce the same CDR3. This chain joins TRBV5-4 and TRBJ1-1; D not certain. Germline CDR1 SGHNT, CDR2 YYREEE (reference sequence). Trimming shortened V by 2 bases and J by 2 bases, and 1 base separated the two germline ends. The CDR3 runs 11 residues. The CDR3, as DNA: TGTGCCAGCAGCTTAAACACTGAAGCTTTCTTT. It yields the protein CASSLNTEAFF.

The chain is built from TRBV2 and TRBJ1-5; 7 positions agree with TRBD1. This CDR3 region has 16 residues. Trimming cost V 2 bases and J 5 bases; bases outside gene matches: 9. CDR1 and CDR2 (germline): SNHLY, FYNNEI. Here the CDR3 reads CASSEWSRQGDQPQHF. DNA for the CDR3: TGTGCCAGCAGTGAATGGTCGCGGCAGGGGGATCAGCCCCAGCATTTT.

J is TRBJ2-7 and V is TRBV14, with 9 bases that match TRBD2. The V gene's germline CDR1 is SGHDN and CDR2 FVKESK. The J segment lost 3 bases and the V segment lost 4 bases, leaving 13 bases of the junction unmatched. The CDR3 contains 17 residues. CDR3: CASSPKQGLAKLYEQYF. The DNA of the CDR3 is TGTGCCAGCAGCCCAAAGCAAGGACTAGCGAAACTCTACGAGCAGTACTTC. Together with reference TRBV14 and TRBJ2-7, the CDR3 gives the full variable domain: EAGVTQFPSHSVIEKGQTVTLRCDPISGHDNLYWYRRVMGKEIKFLLHFVKESKQDESGMPNNRFLAERTGGTYSTLKVQPAELEDSGVYFCASSPKQGLAKLYEQYFGPGTRLTVT.

CDR3 in DNA: TGTGCCAGCAGCCAGTCCGGGACAGGAGCTTACGAGCAGTACTTC. Translated, it gives CASSQSGTGAYEQYF. This chain uses TRBV16 with TRBJ2-7, with 8 bases lining up with TRBD1. CDR1 is KGHSY, CDR2 FQNENV, per germline. After removal of 3 bases from V and 4 bases from J, the junction contained 8 bases not matched to a gene. This CDR3 has 15 amino acids.

This clone appeared a single time. The chain joins TRBV11-2 to TRBJ2-1; 7 nucleotides line up with TRBD2. The V and J ends lost 8 bases and 3 bases, in that order; junction bases with no gene match: 4. Looked up from germline, CDR1 is SGHAT and CDR2 is FQNNGV. This CDR3 contains 13 residues. Here the CDR3 DNA reads TGTGCCAGCCAACCTAGCGGCTACAATGAGCAGTTCTTC. Translated, it gives CASQPSGYNEQFF.

This clone is a singleton in its sample. This chain connects TRBV4-1 to TRBJ2-1, with D perhaps matching TRBD2 (5 bases). The germline V gene encodes CDR1 MGHRA and CDR2 YSYEKL. This CDR3 has 17 amino acids. The V end was cut by 4 bases, the J end by 0 bases, with 16 bases between. The CDR3 sequence is CASSPGSGVGSYNEQFF. The DNA of the CDR3 is TGCGCCAGCAGCCCCGGCAGCGGAGTGGGCTCCTACAATGAGCAGTTCTTC.

The rearrangement joins TRBV6-1 to TRBJ2-3; perhaps TRBD1 as D (5 bases). The CDR3 has 15 residues. Germline CDR1 and CDR2: MNHNS and SASEGT. V lost 8 bases to trimming and J lost 1 base, with 16 bases between them. Here the CDR3 DNA reads TGTGCCAGCGATACAGGAATGGTTGGCACAGATACGCAGTATTTT. Amino acids: CASDTGMVGTDTQYF.

The chain is built from TRBV7-9 and TRBJ2-3; 11 bases map to TRBD2. The CDR3 covers 16 residues. Unmatched junction bases numbered 6, after V lost 5 bases and J lost 2 bases. From germline, CDR1 is SEHNR and CDR2 FQNEAQ (reference sequence). For the CDR3, the DNA is TGTGCCAGCAGCCCGGGGACTAGCGGACACACAGATACGCAGTATTTT. This encodes CASSPGTSGHTDTQYF.

The chain carries TRBV6-5 and TRBJ1-4; TRBD1 aligns across 7 bases. This CDR3 is built from 15 residues. Per the germline V gene, CDR1 is MNHEY and CDR2 is SVGAGI. Trimming removed 2 bases from V and 10 bases from J; junction bases left unmatched: 10. Here the CDR3 DNA reads TGTGCCAGCAGTTACAATATACAGGGGTCAGGAAAACTGTTTTTT. Protein product: CASSYNIQGSGKLFF.

This rearrangement joins TRBV19 to TRBJ2-2; D is ambiguous. The CDR3 runs 11 residues. V was clipped by 6 bases and J by 5 bases, with 4 bases between them. In germline, CDR1 is LNHDA, CDR2 SQIVND (reference sequence). The CDR3 reads CASRGTGELFF. As DNA, the CDR3 is TGTGCCAGTAGGGGGACCGGGGAGCTGTTTTTT. Combining the CDR3 with reference TRBV19 and TRBJ2-2 gives the whole variable domain DGGITQSPKYLFRKEGQNVTLSCEQNLNHDAMYWYRQDPGQGLRLIYYSQIVNDFQKGDIAEGYSVSREKKESFPLTVTSAQKNPTAFYLCASRGTGELFFGEGSRLTVL.

The chain uses TRBV4-2 and TRBJ2-7; no clear D gene. The V gene lost 3 bases and the J gene lost 0 bases, with 15 bases spanning the gap. Germline CDR1 reads LGHNA; CDR2 reads YNFKEQ. The CDR3 has 16 residues. Here the CDR3 DNA reads TGTGCCAGCAGCCATCTGTCGGACGAGAGCTCCTACGAGCAGTACTTC. Translating it yields CASSHLSDESSYEQYF.

The chain recombines TRBV7-2 with TRBJ1-1, with D perhaps matching TRBD1 (6 bases). V dropped 6 bases and J dropped 6 bases, with 26 bases sitting between them. The germline CDR1 and CDR2 sequences are SGHTA and FQGNSA. The CDR3 sequence is 17 residues long. The DNA for the CDR3 is TGTGCCAGCAGAATGATCGGGGGCGCCTTTGTTCGGGCTGAAGCTTTCTTT. It is translated as CASRMIGGAFVRAEAFF.

The J gene is TRBJ2-1, the V gene TRBV28; 8 positions agree with TRBD1. Trimming cost V 11 bases and J 7 bases; bases outside gene matches: 7. This CDR3 has 12 residues. CDR1 is MDHEN and CDR2 is SYDVKM in the germline V gene. CDR3 sequence: CAVRGLANEQFF. The CDR3 nucleotides read TGTGCCGTCAGGGGGCTGGCTAATGAGCAGTTCTTC. Using reference TRBV28 and TRBJ2-1 for the parts outside the CDR3, the full variable domain is DVKVTQSSRYLVKRTGEKVFLECVQDMDHENMFWYRQDPGLGLRLIYFSYDVKMKEKGDIPEGYSVSREKKERFSLILESASTNQTSMYLCAVRGLANEQFFGPGTRLTVL.

The V and J genes are TRBV6-5 and TRBJ2-2; perhaps TRBD2 as D (6 bases). Germline CDR1 MNHEY, CDR2 SVGAGI. Trimming left V 6 bases short and J 7 bases short, with 18 bases between. CDR3 size: 15 residues. CDR3 protein: CASSRPGDGSGELFF. CDR3 sequence (DNA): TGTGCCAGCAGCCGCCCGGGAGACGGAAGCGGGGAGCTGTTTTTT.

About this clone: Other DNA sequences of this sample code for an identical CDR3. The chain has TRBV27 and TRBJ2-7; 10 bases map to TRBD1. The CDR3 totals 14 residues. Trimming cost V 8 bases and J 4 bases; bases outside gene matches: 8. The germline CDR1 and CDR2 sequences are MNHEY and SMNVEV (reference sequence). DNA for the CDR3: TGTGCCAGCTCACCCGGGACAGGGGAATACGAGCAGTACTTC. Translated, it gives CASSPGTGEYEQYF.